The T cell receptor beta chain described here comes from a study of cytomegalovirus exposure and HLA in healthy donors (dated by TCRdb to 2016 to 2017). About the investigation overall: An earlier analysis of several hundred of the donors reported 276 Gb of sequence data and 117 million unique TCR beta sequences obtained from some 170 million T cells. About 280 gigabases of sequencing data and 75 million to 85 million unique TCR sequences made up an early release that covered 500 to 650 HLA-typed donors. Of the roughly 400 genotyped donors, about 80% fell in the genetic ancestry cluster associated with self-reported Caucasian donors. The study was designed to test whether signatures of past pathogen exposure could be identified by cataloging public T cell receptors. The study profiled the T cell repertoires of under 850 subjects by immunosequencing and related them to cytomegalovirus serostatus. Besides the first cohort of 500 to 700 subjects, a separate validation cohort made up of 120 different subjects was used. To predict cytomegalovirus infection status, the study combined high-throughput TCR immunosequencing, statistical association of individual TCRs with disease status, and machine learning. A later analysis re-analyzed previously published TCR beta repertoires from 600 to 850 donors and added high-resolution HLA genotyping to study TCR occurrence patterns. Rather than drawing on any new phenotypic data, the later analysis identified candidate immune exposures from TCR beta sequences and the way those sequences occurred across donors. An earlier analysis of around 640 of the donors used high-throughput TCR beta sequencing to judge whether each TCR beta V gene segment behaved as functional or pseudogenic. Donor age, sex, ethnicity and CMV serostatus were compiled alongside the repertoire data. A later genetic analysis used genome-wide SNP genotypes for about three fifths of the 666 donors, treating that subset as a discovery cohort. All discovery cohort repertoires had been generated on a single sequencing platform. Class I and class II HLA loci were covered by the typing at four-digit resolution. The number of typed donors differed by locus: about 629-640 for A, B, C, DRB1 and DQB1; approximately 520 for DQA1; 606 for DPA1; and roughly 450 for DPB1. Four or five DR-DQ haplotypes were handled as single units for association and clustering because linkage in the cohort was strong. Among some 410 genotyped donors of the cohort, an average of roughly 230,000 unique TCR beta nucleotide sequences was sequenced per donor, of which approximately 18% were non-productive. Study-wide findings and limitations: According to a later analysis, parvovirus B19, influenza, CMV and Epstein-Barr virus appeared linked to several top co-occurrence clusters. For the cohort, immune exposure information was limited to CMV serostatus. Broadly in line with IMGT annotations, most TCR beta V segments showed up in productive rearrangements about 87% or about 30% of the time in an earlier analysis of several hundred of the donors. In a later genetic analysis, fewer N-insertions in productive TCRs were reported among donors in an Asian-associated ancestry cluster than the roughly 640-donor mean. The classifier was reported to diagnose cytomegalovirus status with high specificity and sensitivity in both the original cohort and the validation cohort. Linkage disequilibrium might explain the correlated functional status among segregating V segments, but an unknown experimental factor could not be ruled out. The study listed 164 TCR beta chains as associated with cytomegalovirus. A few of the identified cytomegalovirus-associated TCR beta chains were confirmed in vitro to be specific for cytomegalovirus antigens. When HLA alleles, especially DR and DQ, strongly co-occurred, TCR associations were difficult to assign to individual alleles. In a later analysis, some 18,000 TCR beta sequences were associated with specific HLA alleles at a false discovery rate of 0.05. Only TCR beta chains were sequenced in this cohort, and the absence of alpha or paired-chain data limited detectable features. A later analysis found that HLA-associated TCR beta chains were more clonally expanded and had lower generation probabilities than equally common non-associated chains. In a later analysis, TCR association rates were found to vary across HLA loci, with the most associated TCRs seen for DRB1 alleles and the fewest for HLA-C alleles. Over 15 rarely observed V segments, including chromosome 9 orphons, were excluded from the earlier analysis of 550 to 700 of the donors because counts were too low. Most CMV-associated TCR beta chains appeared to be HLA-restricted in a later analysis, and the HLA associations seemed to be driven largely by CMV exposure. According to the authors, the approach could potentially be generalized to other disease states and immunological phenotypes. The 87-base-pair reads could not distinguish some IMGT-functional V segments, including TRBV6-2 and TRBV6-3, so those segments were excluded. While some public TCRs were present in many individuals, most TCR sequences turned up only very rarely across donors. A further reported finding was that TCR beta sequences accurately predicted the HLA-A and HLA-B alleles for most subjects in the first cohort. In a later genetic analysis, a missense DCLRE1C variant was associated with V-gene and J-gene trimming of TCR beta chains, and the association was replicated in an independent cohort. A cluster of highly shared sequence variants was judged likely to be a technical artifact of the sequencing pipeline. Sequencing depth was assumed to be roughly uniform across donors in the presence/absence analyses, though that assumption may not hold. HLA typing was unavailable for some donors at each locus, so association tests used only the typed subset.

The germline V gene sets CDR1 to LGHNA and CDR2 to YNFKEQ. The germline V end is reduced by 4 bases and the J end by 2 bases; junction bases left unmatched: 9. From cysteine to phenylalanine, the CDR3 is 17 amino acids long. Only the CDR3 DNA stays, 51 bases, in frame from base 1. Library construction relied on the immunoSEQ multiplex PCR assay. The multiplex PCR relied on a mix of 60 forward primers for TCR Vbeta segments and 13 reverse primers for TCR Jbeta segments. A multiplex PCR assay on genomic DNA amplified the CDR3 region of rearranged TCR beta genes. On the Illumina HiSeq System, the amplified TCR beta libraries were sequenced as 87-base-pair reads. For the original study's pipeline: A later analysis counted tens of millions of unique TCR beta chains across the 690 or so repertoires, and approximately 11 million of these chains were shared by at least two donors. A nearest-neighbor algorithm error-corrected the raw reads and collapsed the reads into unique sequences, merging closely related sequences to remove PCR and sequencing errors. CDR3 sequences were aligned to IMGT reference sequences to assign V, D and J gene segments. For a sequence to be retained, a match of at least six nucleotides was required to both a V gene segment and a J gene segment. Rearrangements were classified as productive when the CDR3 lacked stop codons and remained in frame with V and J, and all other rearrangements were classified as non-productive. CDR3 was defined by IMGT convention, running from the second conserved V-encoded cysteine to the conserved J-encoded phenylalanine. The earlier analysis of 587 of the donors excluded sequences that lacked an unambiguous match to a single V gene segment. In an earlier analysis of 587 of the donors, V segments were called functional above 56.7% productive rearrangements and were called segregating when the between-donor standard deviation exceeded 5%. A statistical classification framework was built to diagnose cytomegalovirus status from the catalog of TCR beta chain sequences. In a later analysis, V and J genes were assigned by comparing TCR nucleotide sequences against IMGT/GENE-DB human TR gene sequences. In a later analysis, CDR3 sequences and most-parsimonious VDJ recombination scenarios were assigned using the TCRdist pipeline. A later analysis defined each TCR beta chain by its CDR3 amino acid sequence plus V-gene family, and excluded reads lacking a unique V-gene family. To address suspected cross-contamination and a sequencing artifact, a later analysis removed 592 highly shared, low-generation-probability nucleotide sequences. In a later analysis, a clonal expansion index was calculated for each public chain from normalized within-repertoire ranks of inferred template counts. Generation probabilities in a later analysis came from a VDJ recombination model fitted to out-of-frame rearrangements, and those results were checked against IGoR. In a later analysis, hypergeometric tests were used to score TCR-TCR, TCR-HLA and TCR-CMV co-occurrence, with a repertoire-size bias correction applied to TCR pairs. A later analysis estimated false discovery rates by permuting HLA or CMV assignments 20 times. A later analysis grouped co-occurring TCRs with DBSCAN, adding TCRdist sequence similarity when clustering within HLA-allele-positive subsets. Co-occurrence clustering excluded repertoires with fewer than 30,000 or more than 120,000 public chains, plus five with anomalous nucleotide sharing. Here the immuneACCESS table is served through TCRdb, limited to in-frame sequences with V and J called. Missing clones are a known gap in these copies; in checked studies unresolved V genes cover under half, and the rest lacks a known reason. The V and J calls and clone size were taken over from that table, and D and trimming were inferred from the DNA. The sample data list some 120,000 clones, and 80% of these were observed just once. The top ten clonotypes cover 3.3% of the sample.

This clone showed up just a few times. Its antigen specificity is not known. Base qualities were left out, and no much larger clone turns up one base away. The cohort comprised 670 or so healthy bone marrow donors. All cohort members were sampled while nominally healthy, although unrecorded immune exposures were likely present. The donor was CMV seronegative and belonged to the group of under 400 seronegative cohort members. Every donor gave a peripheral blood sample, and the peripheral blood mononuclear cells from that sample were used for TCR beta sequencing. Genomic DNA extraction from the blood cell samples was performed with the Qiagen DNeasy Blood Extraction Kit.

The receptor comes from a male donor in good health and CMV-seronegative. The chain employs TRBV4-2 and TRBJ2-5, and 11 bases in between align with TRBD2. The sample consisted of PBMCs. Here is the DNA: TGTGCCAGCAGCCCCCGGACTAGCGGGTACTCACAAGAGACCCAGTACTTC. Translated, it reads CASSPRTSGYSQETQYF.